These 8 T cell receptor beta chains were all obtained from the same sample, sequenced in a study of cytomegalovirus exposure and HLA in healthy donors (dated by TCRdb to 2016 to 2017). Library preparation employed the immunoSEQ multiplex PCR assay. The immuneACCESS repertoire file appears here via TCRdb, limited to in-frame rearrangements. These files lack a portion of the clones; in checked studies, under half of the deficit traces to unresolved V genes, and the cause of the others is not known. This sample holds some 130,000 clones; 82% were observed only once. The top ten constitute just under 30% of the sample. The source material was PBMCs. Receptors originate from a man aged 25-40 years in good health and CMV-seropositive.

In this sample, this clone turned up many times. The genes are TRBV7-9 and TRBJ2-7, with D unresolved. The ends were cut back, 5 bases at V and 5 bases at J, with 10 bases in the middle. This CDR3 has 12 amino acids. Germline lookup yields CDR1 SEHNR and CDR2 FQNEAQ (reference sequence). CDR3 protein: CASSREKDEQYF. In DNA, the CDR3 is TGTGCCAGCAGCCGCGAAAAAGACGAGCAGTACTTC.

V gene TRBV29-1 combines with J gene TRBJ1-1; no clear D. The ends were cut back, 6 bases at V and 0 bases at J, with 2 bases in the middle. The germline V gene has CDR1 SQVTM and CDR2 ANQGSEA. CDR3 length equals 10 residues. In DNA, the CDR3 is TGCAGCGTCGTGAACACTGAAGCTTTCTTT. Protein sequence: CSVVNTEAFF.

V gene TRBV5-1 combines with J gene TRBJ2-5; 8 bases match TRBD2. Germline CDR1 reads SGHRS; CDR2 reads YFSETQ. V shed 3 bases, J shed 1 base, and the junction held 5 bases outside the gene matches. The CDR3 runs 15 residues. CDR3 DNA sequence: TGCGCCAGCAGCTCGGCCGGGACTAGCCAAGAGACCCAGTACTTC. It encodes CASSSAGTSQETQYF.

The rearrangement joins TRBV29-1 to TRBJ1-2, with D perhaps matching TRBD1 (5 bases). CDR1 and CDR2 from the germline V gene are SQVTM and ANQGSEA. There are 11 residues in the CDR3. V gave up 4 bases and J gave up 13 bases, with 16 bases separating them. CDR3 in DNA: TGCAGCGTTGGGGGGGAGTCCCCTGTCACCTTC. Encoded protein: CSVGGESPVTF.

This clone came up once. The rearrangement joins TRBV10-1 to TRBJ2-3; TRBD1 aligns across 9 bases. The V and J ends lost 6 bases and 6 bases, in that order; junction bases with no gene match: 7. The CDR3 length is 14 residues. Germline-derived CDR1 and CDR2 are WNHNN and SYGVQD (reference sequence). The CDR3 DNA reads TGCGCCAGCAGCTCCAGGACAGGGGTGGATACGCAGTATTTT. Its protein product is CASSSRTGVDTQYF.

The chain joins TRBV5-1 to TRBJ1-1; D is uncertain. CDR1 and CDR2 (germline): SGHRS, YFSETQ. Deletions cut 0 bases from V and 1 base from J, with 4 bases between. This CDR3 comprises 13 residues. The CDR3 protein is CASSLAGNTEAFF. The CDR3 coding sequence is TGCGCCAGCAGCTTGGCAGGGAACACTGAAGCTTTCTTT.

This rearrangement joins TRBV18 to TRBJ1-3; D not resolved. Germline V gene data show CDR1 as KGHSH and CDR2 as LQKENI. The V end was cut by 5 bases, the J end by 0 bases, with 11 bases between. The CDR3 is 15 residues long. The CDR3 spells CASSSQSSSGNTIYF. Written as DNA, the CDR3 is TGTGCCAGCTCATCCCAATCGAGCTCTGGAAACACCATATATTTT.

This clone was counted between two and nine times. In nucleotides, the CDR3 is TGTGCCTGGAGTGTAACTGATGCCTACGAGCAGTACTTC. This encodes CAWSVTDAYEQYF. The V and J genes are TRBV30 and TRBJ2-7; D is uncertain. V was trimmed by 0 bases and J by 2 bases, leaving 8 bases between them. The CDR3 has 13 amino acids. CDR1 is GTSNPN, CDR2 SVGIG, per germline (reference sequence).